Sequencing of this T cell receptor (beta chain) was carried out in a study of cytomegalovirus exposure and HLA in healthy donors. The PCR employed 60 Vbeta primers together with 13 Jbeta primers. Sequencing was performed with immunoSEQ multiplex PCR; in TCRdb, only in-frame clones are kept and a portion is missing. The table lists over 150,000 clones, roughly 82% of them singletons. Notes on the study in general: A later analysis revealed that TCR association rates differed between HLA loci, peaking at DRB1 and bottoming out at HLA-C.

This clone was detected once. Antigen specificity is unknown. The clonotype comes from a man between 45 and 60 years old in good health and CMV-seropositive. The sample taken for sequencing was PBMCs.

The CDR3 protein is CASSLDRGLEQYF. Written as DNA, the CDR3 is TGTGCCAGCAGCTTGGACAGGGGGCTTGAGCAGTACTTC. The V and J genes are TRBV7-8 and TRBJ2-7; 11 bases are a match to TRBD1. The CDR3 is 13 residues long. Germline V gene data show CDR1 as SGHVS and CDR2 as FQNEAQ. J was trimmed by 7 bases and V by 3 bases; bases with no gene match: 2.